This T cell receptor (beta chain) was identified in a study of T cells in Graves' hyperthyroidism and ophthalmopathy. Across the study: Before any treatment, at initial diagnosis, peripheral blood was collected.

CDR3 length: 16 amino acids. Deletions cut 3 bases from V and 0 bases from J, with 12 bases between. CDR1 and CDR2 from the germline V gene are SGHRS and YFSETQ. There are many counts of this clonotype. As yet, its antigen is unknown. The investigators amplified TCR beta CDR3 regions from RNA transcripts. RT-PCR in the first round (using the HTBI primer set) targeted the TCR CDR3. TCRdb redid the calling of the multiplex PCR reads with MiXCR, one entry per CDR3 protein. Found here are almost 250,000 distinct CDR3 sequences, around 25% of them singletons; the top ten hold roughly a third. Whole-study results and caveats: From stable hyperthyroidism, ophthalmopathy was separated by a 13 V-J model.

The chain joins TRBV5-1 to TRBJ2-2; the D gene is possibly TRBD2 (6 bases). The TCR originated in a middle-aged woman with Graves' ophthalmopathy. The sequenced material came from blood. CDR3 sequence reads: CASSYSSGANTGELFF. Written as DNA, the CDR3 is TGCGCCAGCAGCTACTCATCGGGGGCGAACACCGGGGAGCTGTTTTTT. Combining the CDR3 with reference TRBV5-1 and TRBJ2-2 gives the whole variable domain KAGVTQTPRYLIKTRGQQVTLSCSPISGHRSVSWYQQTPGQGLQFLFEYFSETQRNKGNFPGRFSGRQFSNSRSEMNVSTLELGDSALYLCASSYSSGANTGELFFGEGSRLTVL.